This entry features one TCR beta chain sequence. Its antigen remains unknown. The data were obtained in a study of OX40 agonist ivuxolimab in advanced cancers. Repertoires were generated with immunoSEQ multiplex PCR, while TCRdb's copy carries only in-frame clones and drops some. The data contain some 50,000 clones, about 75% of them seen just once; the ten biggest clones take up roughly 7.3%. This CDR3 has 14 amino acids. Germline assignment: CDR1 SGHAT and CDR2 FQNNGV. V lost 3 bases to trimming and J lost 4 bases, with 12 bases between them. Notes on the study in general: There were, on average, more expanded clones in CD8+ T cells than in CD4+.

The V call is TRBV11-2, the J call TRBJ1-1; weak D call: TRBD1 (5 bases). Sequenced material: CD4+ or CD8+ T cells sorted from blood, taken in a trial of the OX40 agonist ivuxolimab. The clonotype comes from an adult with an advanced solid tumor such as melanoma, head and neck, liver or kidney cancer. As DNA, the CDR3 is TGTGCCAGCAGCTTCCAGGGCGGGGGCACTGAAGCTTTCTTT. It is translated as CASSFQGGGTEAFF.